This T cell receptor beta chain came from a study of T-cell reconstitution after alpha-beta-depleted transplantation in children. This clonotype was detected a few times. Antigen specificity is unknown. The length of the CDR3 is 14 residues. Trimming took off 4 bases at V and 5 bases at J, with 15 bases between the two ends. Germline lookup yields CDR1 SGHRS and CDR2 YFSETQ. Points from the study as a whole: Newly produced T cells mostly accounted for T-cell counts and diversity one year post-transplant. Elevated TCRbeta diversity at day 60 was traced, in some patients, to surviving recipient T cells and thymic progenitors. Reportedly, roughly two months post-transplant, alpha-beta T cells arose from several hundred expanded graft clones.

Library preparation (for TCRbeta) was performed with unique molecular identifiers. TCRdb re-analysed the PCR reads in MiXCR, keeping a single row per CDR3 protein. The repertoire consists of about 580,000 distinct CDR3 sequences, with more than 20% occurring once and the leading ten covering 14%. The V and J genes are TRBV5-1 and TRBJ1-2, with a possible D match to TRBD1 (6 bases). Sequenced here: PBMCs, mostly from graft donor cells, sampled 360 days after TCRalphabeta/CD19-depleted stem cell transplant. This TCR came from a boy under three years old who had a stem cell transplant for acute myeloid leukemia, so the T cells may come from the graft donor. The CDR3 DNA follows: TGCGCCAGCAGCACCGACGGGGGGGCTTATGGCTACACCTTC. It specifies CASSTDGGAYGYTF.